Listed below are T cell receptor beta chains from one sample, sequenced in a study of CD8+ T cells in alopecia areata. Sequenced by immunoSEQ multiplex PCR; TCRdb stores in-frame clones only, minus some. This sample yields fewer than 350,000 clones, of which about three fifths are seen a single time; more than 1.5% belongs to the top ten. The sequencing here drew on CD4+ T cells sorted from blood, taken at week 24, from a patient treated with tofacitinib. These receptors all come from a human donor with alopecia areata. Each CDR3 is given without its conserved first and last residue. Expanded clones are given a class, and other clones once, few, many or no size at all.

J | size | V | CDR3
TRBJ2-7 | many | TRBV29-1 | SVSDGDYEQY
TRBJ2-3 | - | TRBV5-6 | ASFPRDWEGNTQY
TRBJ2-2 | - | TRBV7-3 | ASSFRTAGELF
TRBJ2-3 | few | TRBV7-9 | ASSLFTEDTQY
TRBJ1-5 | - | TRBV6-6 | ASSYTGQGNQPQH
TRBJ2-5 | few | TRBV4-2 | ASSQGTPWGPQETQY
TRBJ2-5 | few | TRBV7-8 | ASSLRTGVQETQY
TRBJ2-5 | - | TRBV6-5 | ASSYPSGAGAETQY
TRBJ2-5 | - | TRBV11-1 | ASSLMDRGRAAQY
TRBJ2-6 | - | TRBV7-3 | ASSLYSSGANVLT
TRBJ2-7 | few | TRBV2 | ASKILWGTESSYEQY
TRBJ2-5 | - | TRBV9 | ASSVEGSGAETQY
TRBJ2-5 | - | TRBV9 | ASSKGTSGQGTQY
TRBJ1-1 | - | TRBV5-6 | ASSFVGGRGLNTEAF
TRBJ1-5 | - | TRBV5-1 | ASSLTGTGGNQPQH
TRBJ2-5 | once | TRBV18 | ASSPGQIQETQY
TRBJ1-5 | - | TRBV6-1 | ASREGTHPVAQH
TRBJ2-7 | few | TRBV29-1 | SVRVRYEQY
TRBJ1-1 | - | TRBV20-1 | SAAGQSEAF
TRBJ2-1 | - | TRBV4-1 | ASSGLVSNEQF
TRBJ2-2 | few | TRBV7-2 | ASLTNANTGELF
TRBJ2-7 | - | TRBV5-1 | ASSLARGYEQY
TRBJ1-2 | few | TRBV19 | ASSMGGQDYGYT
TRBJ2-6 | - | TRBV4-1 | ASTLLGSGANVLT
TRBJ2-3 | once | TRBV9 | ASSVGGLESTDTQY
TRBJ2-6 | few | TRBV29-1 | SVEGQGAGANVLT
TRBJ1-5 | - | TRBV27 | ASSTGTAGNQPQH
TRBJ2-7 | few | TRBV29-1 | SVEAESYEQY
TRBJ1-4 | - | TRBV4-1 | ASSQDGTENEKLF
TRBJ1-2 | - | TRBV5-4 | ASSLEGALDT
TRBJ1-2 | - | TRBV5-1 | ASSSGGNYGYT
TRBJ2-3 | once | TRBV5-1 | ASSLGPTTDTQY
TRBJ1-4 | - | TRBV5-6 | ASSLTQGANEKLF
TRBJ1-6 | once | TRBV7-2 | ASSLGVAGNSPLH
TRBJ2-7 | - | TRBV11-3 | ASSLQPSYEQY
TRBJ1-2 | - | TRBV4-1 | ASRDPGQRYGYT
TRBJ1-4 | few | TRBV5-1 | ASSFIQGAREKLF
TRBJ1-1 | few | TRBV4-2 | ASSRVDSTEAF
TRBJ1-1 | - | TRBV7-6 | ASSSPEGPEAF
TRBJ2-5 | few | TRBV29-1 | SVAGGETQY
TRBJ1-1 | - | TRBV29-1 | SVEVRFLNTEAF
TRBJ1-2 | - | TRBV30 | AWSVQGHYGYT
TRBJ1-2 | few | TRBV28 | ASSLWETGVGGYT
TRBJ2-3 | few | TRBV29-1 | SVDGTSGGAPDTQY
TRBJ2-5 | - | TRBV7-2 | ASSLGQIRETQY
TRBJ2-3 | - | TRBV5-6 | ASSYLGLAGDYSTDTQY
TRBJ2-7 | - | TRBV4-2 | ASSQGGQGTSYEQY